Below are 27 T cell receptor beta chains sequenced from a single sample in a study of T cell repertoires in ileal Crohn's disease. The table came from immunoSEQ multiplex PCR; TCRdb's copy has only in-frame clones and leaves some out. This sample carries fewer than 20,000 clones, 92% of them seen once, and the ten largest clones take roughly 7%. The sample's time point: inflamed ileum from the surgical specimen. The specimen sequenced was ileal tissue. The source is an adult with Crohn's disease.

The CDR3, as DNA: TGTGCCAGCAGCTTAGATCGGGACGTACTATCCTACGAGCAGTACTTC. It yields the protein CASSLDRDVLSYEQYF. The chain joins TRBV7-2 to TRBJ2-7; D may be TRBD1 or TRBD2 (5 bases each). Per the germline V gene, CDR1 is SGHTA and CDR2 is FQGNSA. CDR3 length equals 16 residues. V shed 1 base and J shed 1 base, with 14 bases lying between them.

The V and J genes are TRBV4-2 and TRBJ2-7, with 11 bases lining up with TRBD2. Germline lookup yields CDR1 LGHNA and CDR2 YNFKEQ. Trimming cost V 1 base and J 6 bases; bases outside gene matches: 8. The CDR3 contains 16 residues. CDR3 residues: CASSQAALAGGSEQYF. The CDR3 bases are TGTGCCAGCAGCCAAGCTGCCCTAGCGGGGGGTAGCGAGCAGTACTTC.

This chain uses TRBV11-1 with TRBJ2-2, with 11 bases lining up with TRBD2. Per germline, CDR1 SGHAT and CDR2 FQDESV (reference sequence). The CDR3 runs 16 residues. The J segment lost 4 bases and the V segment lost 5 bases, leaving 6 bases of the junction unmatched. The CDR3 nucleotides read TGTGCCAGCAGCCCACCACTAGCGGGGGTCACCGGGGAGCTGTTTTTT. Translating it yields CASSPPLAGVTGELFF.

The chain employs TRBV28 and TRBJ2-1; 7 bases match TRBD2. CDR1 is MDHEN and CDR2 is SYDVKM in the germline V gene. This CDR3 has 14 residues. Trimming cost V 2 bases and J 6 bases; bases outside gene matches: 4. In DNA form, the CDR3 reads TGTGCCAGCAGTTTAAGGACGGGAGGCAATGAGCAGTTCTTC. This translates into CASSLRTGGNEQFF. Full variable domain (outside the CDR3, taken from reference TRBV28 and TRBJ2-1): DVKVTQSSRYLVKRTGEKVFLECVQDMDHENMFWYRQDPGLGLRLIYFSYDVKMKEKGDIPEGYSVSREKKERFSLILESASTNQTSMYLCASSLRTGGNEQFFGPGTRLTVL.

The chain carries TRBV30 and TRBJ1-5; 9 bases fit TRBD1. The germline V gene has CDR1 GTSNPN and CDR2 SVGIG (reference sequence). There are 16 residues in the CDR3. Germline trimming cut 5 bases from V and 4 bases from J; bases unmatched to any gene: 12. DNA of the CDR3: TGTGCCTGGGCATCGGACAGGGGAAGGGAGAATCAGCCCCAGCATTTT. It is translated as CAWASDRGRENQPQHF.

CDR3 loop: CASSYGTGATDTQYF. In DNA, the CDR3 is TGTGCCAGCAGCTACGGGACAGGGGCCACAGATACGCAGTATTTT. The genes are TRBV11-3 and TRBJ2-3; 10 nucleotides align to TRBD1. CDR1 and CDR2 (germline): SGHNT, YENEEA. The CDR3 has 15 amino acids. With V trimmed by 4 bases and J by 2 bases, 3 bases remained unmatched.

The chain is built from TRBV7-2 and TRBJ1-4; unclear D gene. Between the trimmed V and J ends, which lost 1 base and 8 bases, there was a span of 20 bases. This CDR3 is 17 amino acids long. Germline V gives CDR1 SGHTA, CDR2 FQGNSA. The CDR3 DNA is TGTGCCAGCAGCTTAGTATCGCACGGCCCTCCCGGCGAAAAACTGTTTTTT. This sequence encodes CASSLVSHGPPGEKLFF.

V usage is TRBV19 and J usage is TRBJ1-1; D is uncertain. This CDR3 is 12 amino acids long. V was pared by 5 bases and J by 8 bases, with 12 bases between. The V gene's germline CDR1 is LNHDA and CDR2 SQIVND (reference sequence). Here the CDR3 DNA reads TGTGCCAGTAGTCCAGCGGGAGGGGAAGCTTTCTTT. Translating gives CASSPAGGEAFF.

The chain recombines TRBV4-1 with TRBJ1-1; D not certain. CDR1 and CDR2 (germline): MGHRA, YSYEKL. Trimming cost V 3 bases and J 1 base, with 12 bases left between them. The CDR3 loop spans 15 amino acids. This chain's CDR3 is CASSQGPRGNTEAFF. CDR3 coding DNA: TGCGCCAGCAGCCAGGGCCCTAGAGGGAACACTGAAGCTTTCTTT.

This sequence joins TRBV5-6 and TRBJ2-1, with TRBD1 as a possible D gene (5 bases). V lost 1 base to trimming and J lost 1 base, with 12 bases between them. Germline CDR1 and CDR2: SGHDT and YYEEEE. The CDR3 is 16 amino acids. In DNA form, the CDR3 reads TGTGCCAGCAGCTTGATCGGGCAGGGATCCTACAATGAGCAGTTCTTC. It specifies CASSLIGQGSYNEQFF.

The chain couples TRBV5-6 to TRBJ1-1; 11 nucleotides match TRBD1. V shed 3 bases and J 1 base; nucleotides not matched to a gene: 8. Germline-derived CDR1 and CDR2 are SGHDT and YYEEEE. The CDR3 runs 17 residues. The DNA for the CDR3 is TGTGCCAGCAGCTCAGGACAGGGGGCCAGATGGAACACTGAAGCTTTCTTT. This gives the protein CASSSGQGARWNTEAFF.

The V gene is TRBV5-4, the J gene TRBJ1-1; no clear D gene. V was clipped by 0 bases and J by 6 bases, with 9 bases between them. The germline CDR1 and CDR2 sequences are SGHNT and YYREEE (reference sequence). The CDR3 has 13 amino acids. The CDR3 loop is CASSLAGVPEAFF. In DNA, the CDR3 is TGTGCCAGCAGCTTGGCTGGGGTACCTGAAGCTTTCTTT.

J is TRBJ1-3 and V is TRBV28, with 9 bases identical to TRBD1. Trimming at V came to 6 bases and at J to 0 bases, leaving 9 bases not matched to a gene. Germline lookup yields CDR1 MDHEN and CDR2 SYDVKM. The CDR3 has 17 residues. CDR3 coding DNA: TGTGCCAGCAGCGACCGGACAGGGGCCCTCTCTGGAAACACCATATATTTT. Translated: CASSDRTGALSGNTIYF.

This chain links TRBV28 with TRBJ1-2; D remains unclear. The V gene's germline CDR1 is MDHEN and CDR2 SYDVKM. V shed 7 bases and J shed 2 bases, with 8 bases lying between them. The CDR3 runs 12 residues. CDR3 nucleotide sequence: TGTGCCAGCAACCTGAGAAACTATGGCTACACCTTC. Its translation is CASNLRNYGYTF.

V gene TRBV5-1 combines with J gene TRBJ1-2, with TRBD1 matching 7 bases. V lost 1 base to trimming and J lost 4 bases; unmatched junction nucleotides: 19. The CDR3 length is 19 residues. Germline V CDR1 and CDR2: SGHRS, YFSETQ. CDR3: CASSLKITGALTSLYGYTF. The CDR3 DNA sequence: TGCGCCAGCAGCTTGAAAATAACAGGGGCCCTCACCAGCCTCTATGGCTACACCTTC.

V gene TRBV5-1 combines with J gene TRBJ2-7, with TRBD1 identical over 9 bases. V shed 4 bases, J shed 6 bases, and the junction held 5 bases outside the gene matches. The germline V gene encodes CDR1 SGHRS and CDR2 YFSETQ. The CDR3 is 13 amino acids. The CDR3 nucleotides read TGCGCCAGCAGCACCCGGACAGGGGCCGAGCAGTACTTC. Translated, it gives CASSTRTGAEQYF.

This sequence joins TRBV14 and TRBJ1-1; the match to TRBD1 covers 7 bases. Unmatched junction bases numbered 4, after V lost 2 bases and J lost 4 bases. CDR3 size: 14 residues. Germline V gene lookup returns CDR1 SGHDN and CDR2 FVKESK. This chain's CDR3 is CASSQRGDSTEAFF. DNA for the CDR3: TGTGCCAGCAGCCAAAGGGGGGACAGCACTGAAGCTTTCTTT. Looking up the rest from reference TRBV14 and TRBJ1-1 gives the full variable domain: EAGVTQFPSHSVIEKGQTVTLRCDPISGHDNLYWYRRVMGKEIKFLLHFVKESKQDESGMPNNRFLAERTGGTYSTLKVQPAELEDSGVYFCASSQRGDSTEAFFGQGTRLTVV.

This chain links TRBV5-6 with TRBJ1-6, with a possible D match to TRBD1 (6 bases). The V gene's germline CDR1 is SGHDT and CDR2 YYEEEE. This CDR3 comprises 15 residues. Trimming shortened V by 0 bases and J by 3 bases, and 7 bases separated the two germline ends. DNA of the CDR3: TGTGCCAGCAGCTTGGGACAGGTCTATAATTCACCCCTCCACTTT. It encodes CASSLGQVYNSPLHF.

This sequence joins TRBV9 and TRBJ2-1; tentatively, D is TRBD1 or TRBD2 (7 bases each). Germline loops: CDR1 SGDLS, CDR2 YYNGEE. The CDR3 has 14 residues. Between the trimmed V and J ends, which lost 8 bases and 0 bases, there was a span of 12 bases. The CDR3 spells CASQGGSSYNEQFF. The CDR3 DNA reads as TGTGCCAGTCAGGGGGGGAGCTCCTACAATGAGCAGTTCTTC.

This clone was picked up one time. The chain uses TRBV9 and TRBJ1-3; TRBD1 matches 8 bases. The trim removed 0 bases at V and 2 bases at J, leaving 4 bases unmatched. The length of the CDR3 is 16 residues. CDR1 and CDR2 from the germline V gene are SGDLS and YYNGEE. CDR3 region: CASSVERDRPGNTIYF. The CDR3 bases are TGTGCCAGCAGCGTAGAAAGGGACAGGCCTGGAAACACCATATATTTT.

The chain joins TRBV28 to TRBJ2-3, with D tentatively TRBD2 (6 bases). Germline V CDR1 and CDR2: MDHEN, SYDVKM. V was trimmed by 6 bases and J by 4 bases, leaving 17 bases between them. The CDR3 sequence is 15 residues long. For the CDR3, the DNA is TGTGCCAGCAGAAGAGAAGAACTAGCTGCAGATACGCAGTATTTT. Its protein product is CASRREELAADTQYF. Based on the CDR3 plus reference TRBV28 and TRBJ2-3, the full variable domain is DVKVTQSSRYLVKRTGEKVFLECVQDMDHENMFWYRQDPGLGLRLIYFSYDVKMKEKGDIPEGYSVSREKKERFSLILESASTNQTSMYLCASRREELAADTQYFGPGTRLTVL.

In this sample, this clone turned up once. The chain uses TRBV29-1 and TRBJ1-1; D unclear. In germline, CDR1 is SQVTM, CDR2 ANQGSEA. CDR3 length equals 12 residues. CDR3 loop: CIAASMNTEAFF. For the CDR3, the DNA is TGCATAGCGGCCAGCATGAACACTGAAGCTTTCTTT. The variable domain in full, completed from reference TRBV29-1 and TRBJ1-1, reads SAVISQKPSRDICQRGTSLTIQCQVDSQVTMMFWYRQQPGQSLTLIATANQGSEATYESGFVIDKFPISRPNLTFSTLTVSNMSPEDSSIYLCIAASMNTEAFFGQGTRLTVV.

This chain uses TRBV10-1 with TRBJ2-2; 7 bases fit TRBD1. Germline CDR1 is WNHNN and CDR2 is SYGVQD (reference sequence). V lost 2 bases to trimming and J lost 5 bases; unmatched junction nucleotides: 5. The CDR3 is 15 amino acids. The chain's CDR3 is CASSETLQGTGELFF. The CDR3 DNA sequence: TGCGCCAGCAGTGAGACGCTACAGGGGACCGGGGAGCTGTTTTTT.

V gene TRBV4-1 combines with J gene TRBJ2-5; the D call may be TRBD1 or TRBD2 (5 bases each). CDR3 length: 13 residues. The germline V gene has CDR1 MGHRA and CDR2 YSYEKL. V gave up 5 bases and J gave up 3 bases, with 10 bases separating them. Here the CDR3 reads CASSSGTEETQYF. The CDR3, as DNA: TGCGCCAGCAGCTCCGGGACGGAAGAGACCCAGTACTTC.

This chain joins TRBV11-2 and TRBJ1-4, with 10 bases matching TRBD1. CDR1 and CDR2 from the germline V gene are SGHAT and FQNNGV. The CDR3 is 14 residues long. The V segment lost 3 bases and the J segment 7 bases; nucleotides outside the gene matches: 2. The CDR3 DNA follows: TGTGCCAGCAGCTTCGGGACAGGGGCTGAAAAACTGTTTTTT. The encoded protein is CASSFGTGAEKLFF.

The chain links TRBV4-1 to TRBJ2-7; D not certain. The germline V and J ends were trimmed by 0 bases and 3 bases, with 3 bases remaining between them. This CDR3 region has 12 residues. Germline V gives CDR1 MGHRA, CDR2 YSYEKL. The CDR3 region is CASSQDLYEQYF. The CDR3 DNA is TGCGCCAGCAGCCAAGATCTCTACGAGCAGTACTTC.

The chain is built from TRBV6-6 and TRBJ1-2, with D uncertain. Germline values: CDR1 MNHNY, CDR2 SVGAGI (reference sequence). Trimming took 2 bases from V and 1 from J, leaving 8 bases between them. There are 14 residues in the CDR3. In DNA form, the CDR3 reads TGTGCCAGCAGTTACGAGGGTATTAACTATGGCTACACCTTC. Protein sequence: CASSYEGINYGYTF.